This T cell receptor (beta chain) was recovered during a study of early T cells in non-severe SARS-CoV-2 infection. Background on the study: Whole-blood bulk RNA, unsorted, was sequenced, and chains were unpaired.

Looked up from germline, CDR1 is MNHEY and CDR2 is SVGAGI. The V and J ends lost 6 bases and 10 bases respectively, with 10 bases between them. The CDR3 length is 11 residues. Attached unique molecular identifiers marked individual cDNA molecules. TCRdb analysed the 5' RACE reads with MiXCR anew, one entry per CDR3 protein. The sample has over 30,000 distinct CDR3 sequences, roughly 7.1% seen once; the top ten hold less than 15%. Study results and limitations: Reliance on VDJdb matching favored anti-spike CD8 responses; private and CD4 specificities were missed.

This clonotype showed up just a few times. The target antigen is unknown. Here the sequenced sample was whole blood, taken at baseline. V is TRBV6-5 and J is TRBJ2-1, with D hard to call. The TCR sequence derives from an adult who was a healthcare worker with PCR-confirmed SARS-CoV-2 infection or an uninfected control (not recorded which). CDR3 in amino acids: CASRKSYEQFF. The CDR3 DNA follows: TGTGCCAGCAGGAAGAGCTACGAGCAGTTCTTC.